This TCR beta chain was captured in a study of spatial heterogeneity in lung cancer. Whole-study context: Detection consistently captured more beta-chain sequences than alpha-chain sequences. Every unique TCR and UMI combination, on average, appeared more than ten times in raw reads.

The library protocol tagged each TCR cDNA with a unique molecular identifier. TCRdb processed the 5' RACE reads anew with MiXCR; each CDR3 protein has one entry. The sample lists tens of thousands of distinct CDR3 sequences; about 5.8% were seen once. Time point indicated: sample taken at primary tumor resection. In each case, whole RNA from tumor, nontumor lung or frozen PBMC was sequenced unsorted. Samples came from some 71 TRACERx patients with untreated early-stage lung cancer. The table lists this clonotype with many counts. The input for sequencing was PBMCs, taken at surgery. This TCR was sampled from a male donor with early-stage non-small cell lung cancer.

The CDR3 coding sequence is TGTGCCAGCAGCTTATTTCAAGAGACCCAGTACTTC. This encodes CASSLFQETQYF. The gene calls are TRBV7-2 and TRBJ2-5; D remains unclear. The V end lost 2 bases, the J end lost 2 bases, and 3 bases lay between the germline ends. The CDR3 is 12 residues long. Per the germline V gene, CDR1 is SGHTA and CDR2 is FQGNSA. Variable domain in full (rest from reference TRBV7-2 and TRBJ2-5): GAGVSQSPSNKVTEKGKDVELRCDPISGHTALYWYRQSLGQGLEFLIYFQGNSAPDKSGLPSDRFSAERTGGSVSTLTIQRTQQEDSAVYLCASSLFQETQYFGPGTRLLVL.